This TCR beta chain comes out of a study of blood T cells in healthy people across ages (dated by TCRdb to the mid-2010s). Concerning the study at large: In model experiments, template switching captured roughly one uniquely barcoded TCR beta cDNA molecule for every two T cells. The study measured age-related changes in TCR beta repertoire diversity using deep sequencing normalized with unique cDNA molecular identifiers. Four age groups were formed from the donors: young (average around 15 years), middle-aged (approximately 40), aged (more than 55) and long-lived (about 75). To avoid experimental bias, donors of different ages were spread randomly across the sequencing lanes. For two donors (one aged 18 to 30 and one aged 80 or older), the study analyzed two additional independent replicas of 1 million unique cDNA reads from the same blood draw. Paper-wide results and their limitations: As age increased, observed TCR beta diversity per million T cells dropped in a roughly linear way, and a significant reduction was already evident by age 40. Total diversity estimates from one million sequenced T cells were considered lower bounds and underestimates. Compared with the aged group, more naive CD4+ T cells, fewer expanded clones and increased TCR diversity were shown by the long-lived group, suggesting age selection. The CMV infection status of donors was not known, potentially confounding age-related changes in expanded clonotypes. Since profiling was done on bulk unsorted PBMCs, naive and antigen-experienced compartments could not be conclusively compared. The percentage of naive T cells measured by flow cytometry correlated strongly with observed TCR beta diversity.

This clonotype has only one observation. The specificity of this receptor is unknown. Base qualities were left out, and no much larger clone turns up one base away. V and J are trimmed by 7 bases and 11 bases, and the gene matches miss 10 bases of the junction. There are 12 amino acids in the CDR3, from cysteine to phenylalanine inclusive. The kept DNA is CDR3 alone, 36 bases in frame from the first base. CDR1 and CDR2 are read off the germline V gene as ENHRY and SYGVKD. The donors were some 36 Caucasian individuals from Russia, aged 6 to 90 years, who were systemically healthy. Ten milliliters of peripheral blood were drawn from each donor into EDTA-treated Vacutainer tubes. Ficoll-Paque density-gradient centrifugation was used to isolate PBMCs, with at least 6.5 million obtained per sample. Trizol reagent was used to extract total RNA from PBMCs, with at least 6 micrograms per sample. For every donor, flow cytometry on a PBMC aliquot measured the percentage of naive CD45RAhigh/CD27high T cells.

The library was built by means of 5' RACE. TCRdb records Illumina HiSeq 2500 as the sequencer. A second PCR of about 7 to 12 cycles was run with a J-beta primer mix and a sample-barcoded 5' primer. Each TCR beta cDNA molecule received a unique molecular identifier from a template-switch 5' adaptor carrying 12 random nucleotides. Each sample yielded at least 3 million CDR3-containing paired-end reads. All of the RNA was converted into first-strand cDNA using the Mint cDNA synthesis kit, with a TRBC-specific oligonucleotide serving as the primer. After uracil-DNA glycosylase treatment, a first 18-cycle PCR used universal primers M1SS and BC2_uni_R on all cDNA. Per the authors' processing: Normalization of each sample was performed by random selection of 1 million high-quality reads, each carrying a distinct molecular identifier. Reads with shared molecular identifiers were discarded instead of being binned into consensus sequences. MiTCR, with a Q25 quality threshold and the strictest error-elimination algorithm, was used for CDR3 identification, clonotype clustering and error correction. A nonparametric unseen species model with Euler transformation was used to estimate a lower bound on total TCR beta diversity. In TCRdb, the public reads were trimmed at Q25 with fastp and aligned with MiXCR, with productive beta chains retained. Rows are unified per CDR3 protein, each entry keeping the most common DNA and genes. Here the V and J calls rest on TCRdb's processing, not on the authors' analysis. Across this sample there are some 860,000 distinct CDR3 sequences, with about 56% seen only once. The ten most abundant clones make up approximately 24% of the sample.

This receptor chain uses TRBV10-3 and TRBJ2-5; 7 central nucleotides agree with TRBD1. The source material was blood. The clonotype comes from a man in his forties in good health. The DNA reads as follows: TGTGCCATCACGGGACAGAGCAATGAGCAGTACTTC. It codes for CAITGQSNEQYF.